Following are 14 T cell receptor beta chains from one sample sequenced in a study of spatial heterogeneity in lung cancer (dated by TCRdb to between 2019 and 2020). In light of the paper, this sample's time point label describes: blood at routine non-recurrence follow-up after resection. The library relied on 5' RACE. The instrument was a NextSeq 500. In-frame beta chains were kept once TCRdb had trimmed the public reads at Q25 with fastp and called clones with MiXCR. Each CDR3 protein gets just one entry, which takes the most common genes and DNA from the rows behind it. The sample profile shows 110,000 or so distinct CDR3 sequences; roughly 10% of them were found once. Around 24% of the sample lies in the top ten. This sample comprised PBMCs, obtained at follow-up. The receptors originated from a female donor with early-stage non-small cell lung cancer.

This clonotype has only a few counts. The CDR3 nucleotides read TGTGCCAGCAGTGATCAGTTCCGGGACAGGGCTTACGAGCAGTACGTC. Protein product: CASSDQFRDRAYEQYV. The chain joins TRBV25-1 to TRBJ2-7; 9 bases align to TRBD1. The J segment lost 4 bases and the V segment lost 3 bases, leaving 10 bases of the junction unmatched. The CDR3 totals 16 residues. Germline V gene data show CDR1 as MGHDK and CDR2 as SYGVNS.

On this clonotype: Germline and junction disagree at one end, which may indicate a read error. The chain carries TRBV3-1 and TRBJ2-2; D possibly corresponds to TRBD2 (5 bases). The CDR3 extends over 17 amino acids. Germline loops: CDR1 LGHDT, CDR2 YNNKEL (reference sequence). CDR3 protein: CASSQEHLLAGTGELSF. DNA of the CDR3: TGTGCCAGCAGCCAAGAACATTTGCTAGCAGGCACCGGGGAGCTGTCTTTT. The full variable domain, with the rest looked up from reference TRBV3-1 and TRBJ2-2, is DTAVSQTPKYLVTQMGNDKSIKCEQNLGHDTMYWYKQDSKKFLKIMFSYNNKELIINETVPNRFSPKSPDKAHLNLHINSLELGDSAVYFCASSQEHLLAGTGELSFGEGSRLTVL.

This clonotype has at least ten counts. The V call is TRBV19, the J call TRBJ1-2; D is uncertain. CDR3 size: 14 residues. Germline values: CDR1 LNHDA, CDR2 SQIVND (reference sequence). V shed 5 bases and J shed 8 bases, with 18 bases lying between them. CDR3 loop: CASSEVSETLGYTF. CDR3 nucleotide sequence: TGTGCCAGTAGTGAGGTTTCAGAAACTCTCGGCTACACCTTC.

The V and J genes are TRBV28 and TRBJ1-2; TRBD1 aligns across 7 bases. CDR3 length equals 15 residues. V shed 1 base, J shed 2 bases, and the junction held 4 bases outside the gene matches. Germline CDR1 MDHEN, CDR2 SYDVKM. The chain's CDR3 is CASSLSLGQNYGYTF. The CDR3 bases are TGTGCCAGCAGTTTATCCTTGGGACAGAACTATGGCTACACCTTC.

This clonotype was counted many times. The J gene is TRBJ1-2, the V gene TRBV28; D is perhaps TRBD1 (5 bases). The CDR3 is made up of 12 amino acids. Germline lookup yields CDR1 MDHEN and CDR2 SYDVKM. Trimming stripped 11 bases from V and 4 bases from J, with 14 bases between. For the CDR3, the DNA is TGTGCCGGAGGTAGGGGAGGCTATGGCTACACCTTC. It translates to CAGGRGGYGYTF.

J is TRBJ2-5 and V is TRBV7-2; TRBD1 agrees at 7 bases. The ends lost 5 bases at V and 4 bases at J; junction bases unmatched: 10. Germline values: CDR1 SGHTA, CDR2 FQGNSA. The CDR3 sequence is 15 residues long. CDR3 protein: CASSPGTATGETQYF. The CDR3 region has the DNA TGTGCCAGCAGCCCCGGGACAGCGACCGGAGAGACCCAGTACTTC.

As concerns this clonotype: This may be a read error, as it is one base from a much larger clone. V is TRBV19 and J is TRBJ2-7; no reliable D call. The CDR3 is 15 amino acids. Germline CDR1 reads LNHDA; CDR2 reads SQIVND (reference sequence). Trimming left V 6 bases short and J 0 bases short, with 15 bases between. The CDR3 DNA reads TGTGCCAGTAGAGCCCCTGGCTGTCACTCCTACGAGCAGTACTTC. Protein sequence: CASRAPGCHSYEQYF.

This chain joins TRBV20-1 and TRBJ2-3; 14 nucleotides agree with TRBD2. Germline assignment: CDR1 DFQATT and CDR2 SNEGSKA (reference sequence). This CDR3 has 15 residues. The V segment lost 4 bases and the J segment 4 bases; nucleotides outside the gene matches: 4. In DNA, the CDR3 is TGCAGTGCTAACAAGGGACTAGCGGGAGCAGATACGCAGTATTTT. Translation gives CSANKGLAGADTQYF.

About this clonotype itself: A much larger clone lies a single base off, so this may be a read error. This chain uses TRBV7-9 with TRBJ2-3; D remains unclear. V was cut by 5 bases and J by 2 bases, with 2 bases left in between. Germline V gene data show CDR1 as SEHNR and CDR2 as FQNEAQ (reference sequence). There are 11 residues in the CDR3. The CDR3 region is CASSNTDTQYF. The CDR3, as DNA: TGTGCCAGCAGCAACACAGATACGCAGTATTTT.

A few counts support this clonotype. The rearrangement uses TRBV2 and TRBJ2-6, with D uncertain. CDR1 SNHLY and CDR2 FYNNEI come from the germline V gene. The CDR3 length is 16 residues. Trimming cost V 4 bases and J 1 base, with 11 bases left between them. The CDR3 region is CASSVTGSSGANVLTF. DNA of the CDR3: TGTGCCAGCAGTGTCACCGGGTCGTCTGGGGCCAACGTCCTGACTTTC. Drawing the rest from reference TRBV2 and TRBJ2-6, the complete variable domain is EPEVTQTPSHQVTQMGQEVILRCVPISNHLYFYWYRQILGQKVEFLVSFYNNEISEKSEIFDDQFSVERPDGSNFTLKIRSTKLEDSAMYFCASSVTGSSGANVLTFGAGSRLTVL.

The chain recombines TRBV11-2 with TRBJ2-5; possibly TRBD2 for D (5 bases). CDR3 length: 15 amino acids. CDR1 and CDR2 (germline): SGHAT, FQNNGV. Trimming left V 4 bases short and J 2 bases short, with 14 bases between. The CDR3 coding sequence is TGTGCCAGCAGCTGGGAGCAATCCTTTCAAGAGACCCAGTACTTC. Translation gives CASSWEQSFQETQYF.

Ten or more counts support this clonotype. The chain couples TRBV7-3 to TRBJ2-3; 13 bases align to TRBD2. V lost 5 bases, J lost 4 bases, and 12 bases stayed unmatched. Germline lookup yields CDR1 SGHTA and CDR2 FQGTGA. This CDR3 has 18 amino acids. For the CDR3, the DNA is TGTGCCAGCAGCCTAATAGGACTAGCGGGAGTGGATGCAGATACGCAGTATTTT. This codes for CASSLIGLAGVDADTQYF. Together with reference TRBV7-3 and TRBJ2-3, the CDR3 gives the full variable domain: GAGVSQTPSNKVTEKGKYVELRCDPISGHTALYWYRQSLGQGPEFLIYFQGTGAADDSGLPNDRFFAVRPEGSVSTLKIQRTERGDSAVYLCASSLIGLAGVDADTQYFGPGTRLTVL.

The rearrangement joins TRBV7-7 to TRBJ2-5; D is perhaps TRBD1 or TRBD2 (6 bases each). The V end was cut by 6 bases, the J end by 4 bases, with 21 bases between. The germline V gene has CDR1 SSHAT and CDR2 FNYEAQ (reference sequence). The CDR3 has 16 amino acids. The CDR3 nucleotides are TGTGCCAGCAGTATAGGGACCGGGGGCTATCTAGAGACCCAGTACTTC. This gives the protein CASSIGTGGYLETQYF.

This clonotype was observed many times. CDR3 residues: CATSKYHLDGYTF. The CDR3 bases are TGTGCCACCAGCAAATACCATTTAGATGGCTACACCTTC. The chain employs TRBV15 and TRBJ1-2; D is unclear. The V and J ends lost 4 bases and 6 bases respectively, with 12 bases between them. Per germline, CDR1 LNHNV and CDR2 YYDKDF (reference sequence). The CDR3 has 13 amino acids. Using reference TRBV15 and TRBJ1-2 for the parts outside the CDR3, the full variable domain is DAMVIQNPRYQVTQFGKPVTLSCSQTLNHNVMYWYQQKSSQAPKLLFHYYDKDFNNEADTPDNFQSRRPNTSFCFLDIRSPGLGDTAMYLCATSKYHLDGYTFGSGTRLTVV.